The entry below gives a single TCR beta chain sequence along with its context. Its antigen is not known. Assay used: immunoSEQ multiplex PCR; TCRdb lists only in-frame clones, some missing. The sample comprises 950,000 to 1,100,000 clones, 78% of which are singletons, and 0.5% to 0.65% rests with the top ten. This entry is derived from a study of shared clonotypes between healthy human individuals. Study-level information: The study used three CD4 naive, three CD4 memory, two CD8 naive and one CD8 memory plate per donor.

V was cut by 2 bases and J by 3 bases, with 7 bases left in between. Germline loops: CDR1 MRHNA, CDR2 SNTAGT. The CDR3 has 14 residues. Overall study results and limits: Tissue TCR repertoires likely differ from these blood-only repertoires. Non-shared clonotypes displayed generation probabilities falling below those of clonotypes present in all four donors.

The source material was memory CD4+ T cells from PBMCs. The sample's subset: CD45RA-negative fraction. This rearrangement joins TRBV6-4 to TRBJ2-2; D is possibly TRBD1 (6 bases). The receptor was isolated from a man aged 18-30 years in good health. Some clones in this sample may be carry-over from other donors' samples. In DNA, the CDR3 is TGTGCCAGCAGTGACGGGGGCGACACCGGGGAGCTGTTTTTT. Protein sequence: CASSDGGDTGELFF.